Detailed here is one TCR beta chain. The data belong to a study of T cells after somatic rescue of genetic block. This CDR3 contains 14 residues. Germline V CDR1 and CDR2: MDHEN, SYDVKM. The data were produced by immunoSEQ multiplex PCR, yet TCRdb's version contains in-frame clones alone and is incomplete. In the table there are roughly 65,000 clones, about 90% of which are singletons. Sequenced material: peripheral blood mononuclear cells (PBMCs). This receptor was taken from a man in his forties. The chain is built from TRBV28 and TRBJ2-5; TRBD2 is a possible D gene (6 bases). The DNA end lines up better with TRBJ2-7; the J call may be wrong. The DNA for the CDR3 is TGTGCCAGCAGTCCCCGGGGGAGCTCCTACGAGCAGTACTTC. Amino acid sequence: CASSPRGSSYEQYF.